Described below is a single T cell receptor beta chain sequence and its context. The target of this receptor is not known. The record has no base qualities; no much larger clone is one base away. Collaborating institutions collected whole blood in K2EDTA tubes following their own protocols. For TCRbeta analysis, collaborators shipped samples in one of three forms: frozen whole blood, isolated PBMCs, or DNA extracted from either of those sample types. The source of the sample is a study of blood T cell repertoires in COVID-19 (dated by TCRdb to about 2020). For the wider study: Samples covering the acute and convalescent phases of COVID-19 were provided by collaborators in the United States, Italy and Spain. The sample metadata nearly always contained a de-identified subject ID, COVID-19 status, age in years and sex. The repertoires were made available in a free public database intended to serve as a resource for research on the immune response to SARS-CoV-2. The dataset comprised deeply sampled blood TCRbeta repertoires from subjects exposed to, actively infected with, or recovered from COVID-19. Where available, HLA class I and class II types were taken from metadata supplied by the sample provider and were not determined by assay-based typing. The material from the prospective study consisted of cDNA or gDNA derived from T cells, B-cell-depleted T cells, or PBMCs. Samples came from the ongoing ImmuneRACE study (first 160 participants) plus 1,254 subjects from 6 global collaborators.

The immunoSEQ Assay, a bias-controlled multiplex PCR, was used to amplify TCRbeta CDR3 regions from genomic DNA. For the original study's pipeline: Nucleated cell counts per sample were estimated from amplification of reference gene primers within the assay. To quantify the absolute abundance of each unique TCRbeta CDR3 rearrangement, sequence reads were collapsed and filtered. For each sample, productive Simpson clonality was calculated as the square root of Simpson's diversity index over productive rearrangements. The immuneACCESS repertoire file appears here via TCRdb, limited to in-frame rearrangements. These files lack a portion of the clones; in checked studies, under half of the deficit traces to unresolved V genes, and the cause of the others is not known. The D gene and trimming were derived from the DNA, and the V and J assignments and clone size from that table. Within this sample are 150,000 to 200,000 clones, with roughly 86% of them counted one time only. 2.5% to 3.5% of the sample is in the top ten clones.

CDR3 length: 15 amino acids, cysteine to phenylalanine. Only the CDR3 part of the read is kept: 45 bases, read in frame from the first base. From the germline V gene, CDR1 is KGHSH and CDR2 is LQKENI. The paper as a whole reports these results and caveats: Clinical and demographic metadata were provided uncurated, with the amount varying by source and participant.

This TCR was recovered from a man aged 40-50 years with active or convalescent COVID-19. The specimen was peripheral blood. The sequence is built from TRBV18 and TRBJ1-3; 9 middle bases align to TRBD1. This receptor carries the CDR3 CATSTGGSSGNTIYF. The nucleotide sequence is given as TGTGCAACTTCGACAGGGGGATCCTCTGGAAACACCATATATTTT.